This T cell receptor (beta chain) was profiled in a study of cytomegalovirus exposure and HLA in healthy donors. With regard to this clone: Its antigen remains unidentified.

The germline V gene has CDR1 SGHRS and CDR2 YFSETQ. The CDR3 runs to 14 residues. Deletions cut 4 bases from V and 0 bases from J, with 9 bases between. Study-wide results and caveats: The study reported that TCR beta sequences accurately predicted HLA-A and HLA-B alleles in most subjects.

PCR involved 60 Vbeta and 13 Jbeta primers. The method was immunoSEQ multiplex PCR; TCRdb's version includes in-frame clones alone and lacks a portion of them. The sample has 75,000 to 80,000 clones, roughly 76% seen once. The chain carries TRBV5-1 and TRBJ2-3; D might be TRBD1 (6 bases). The sample taken for sequencing was PBMCs. The source is a male donor in good health and CMV-seropositive. Written as DNA, the CDR3 is TGCGCCAGCAGCCCCAGGGGTAGCACAGATACGCAGTATTTT. This sequence encodes CASSPRGSTDTQYF.